The sequence of this TCR beta chain was determined in a study of blood T cell repertoires in COVID-19. The study counted Cohort 3 donors as recovered given two negative PCRs, clearance, or symptom resolution. Using immunoSEQ multiplex PCR, the repertoire was profiled, and TCRdb retains in-frame clones only, with some absent. Here the sample spans 140,000 to 150,000 clones, over 70% being singletons. V gave up 6 bases and J gave up 0 bases, with 11 bases separating them. This CDR3 is built from 14 residues. CDR1 is MDHEN and CDR2 is SYDVKM in the germline V gene. The sample holds one count of this clone.

Sequenced: PBMCs or T cells enriched from blood (not recorded which). This chain connects TRBV28 to TRBJ1-1; maybe TRBD1 (6 bases). The receptor was derived from a man in his sixties who had recovered from COVID-19. The CDR3 region is CASSAGTLNTEAFF. CDR3 in DNA: TGTGCCAGCAGCGCAGGGACACTGAACACTGAAGCTTTCTTT.